Below are 24 T cell receptor beta chains sequenced from a single sample in a study of blood T cell repertoires in COVID-19. TCRdb's table, derived via immunoSEQ multiplex PCR, lists solely in-frame clones and lacks some. The sample has under 300,000 clones, roughly 87% seen once. Sequencing was carried out using peripheral blood. These receptor sequences come from a man aged 55 to 70 who had recovered from COVID-19.

The chain carries TRBV6-5 and TRBJ1-5; D unresolved. The V gene lost 6 bases and the J gene lost 2 bases, with 14 bases spanning the gap. The CDR3 spans 15 residues. The germline CDR1 and CDR2 sequences are MNHEY and SVGAGI. The CDR3: CASSYTVPGNQPQHF. CDR3 sequence (DNA): TGTGCCAGCAGCTACACAGTTCCCGGCAATCAGCCCCAGCATTTT.

The genes are TRBV7-6 and TRBJ2-3; possibly TRBD2 for D (5 bases). The CDR3 sequence is 13 residues long. The germline V gene has CDR1 SGHVS and CDR2 FNYEAQ. V lost 5 bases and J lost 2, with 8 bases in between. The CDR3 region has the DNA TGTGCCAGCAGCGTACGGGACACAGATACGCAGTATTTT. This codes for CASSVRDTDTQYF.

The gene calls are TRBV7-2 and TRBJ2-1, with 8 nucleotides matching TRBD2. Germline V gene sequence: CDR1 SGHTA, CDR2 FQGNSA. This CDR3 spans 16 amino acids. V shed 4 bases, J shed 9 bases, and the junction held 14 bases outside the gene matches. CDR3 DNA: TGTGCCAGCAGCTCCCTTACGGGGGGGGGTAGAGGTGAGCAGTTCTTC. Translating it yields CASSSLTGGGRGEQFF.

The V and J genes are TRBV5-1 and TRBJ2-7; 7 bases align to TRBD1. From germline, CDR1 is SGHRS and CDR2 YFSETQ. The length of the CDR3 is 13 residues. The trim removed 5 bases at V and 4 bases at J, leaving 6 bases unmatched. CDR3 coding DNA: TGCGCCAGCAGGACCCTGGGACAGTACGAGCAGTACTTC. This sequence encodes CASRTLGQYEQYF.

This clone was detected only once. The rearrangement joins TRBV6-1 to TRBJ1-1; weak D call: TRBD1 (6 bases). Germline lookup yields CDR1 MNHNS and CDR2 SASEGT. V was trimmed by 2 bases and J by 1 base, leaving 14 bases between them. The CDR3 covers 16 residues. The CDR3 protein is CASSERFARGNTEAFF. In DNA, the CDR3 is TGTGCCAGCAGTGAAAGATTTGCCAGGGGGAACACTGAAGCTTTCTTT.

The rearrangement uses TRBV9 and TRBJ1-1; D gene ambiguous. The CDR3 runs 14 residues. The V gene's germline CDR1 is SGDLS and CDR2 YYNGEE. Trimming cost V 0 bases and J 4 bases, with 10 bases left between them. CDR3: CASSVDAASTEAFF. The CDR3 coding sequence is TGTGCCAGCAGCGTAGACGCGGCGAGCACTGAAGCTTTCTTT.

This sequence joins TRBV30 and TRBJ1-2, with D tentatively TRBD1 (5 bases). Germline lookup yields CDR1 GTSNPN and CDR2 SVGIG (reference sequence). The CDR3 totals 15 residues. V was shortened by 0 bases and J by 4 bases, with 15 bases between the two germline ends. CDR3 sequence: CAWSVQASLSYGYTF. For the CDR3, the DNA is TGTGCCTGGAGTGTACAGGCCAGCCTCTCCTATGGCTACACCTTC. Full variable domain (remainder filled in from reference TRBV30 and TRBJ1-2): SQTIHQWPATLVQPVGSPLSLECTVEGTSNPNLYWYRQAAGRGLQLLFYSVGIGQISSEVPQNLSASRPQDRQFILSSKKLLLSDSGFYLCAWSVQASLSYGYTFGSGTRLTVV.

V usage is TRBV24-1 and J usage is TRBJ2-1, with TRBD1 matching over 7 bases. Germline V gene lookup returns CDR1 KGHDR and CDR2 SFDVKD. V was pared by 0 bases and J by 7 bases, with 11 bases of the junction left unmatched. The CDR3 is made up of 17 amino acids. The CDR3 sequence is CATSDLRGGEGQNEQFF. The CDR3 DNA reads TGTGCCACCAGTGATTTGAGAGGGGGCGAGGGTCAGAATGAGCAGTTCTTC.

This clone was counted a few times. CDR3 nucleotides: TGTGCCAGCAGCCCACGGACAGTGAACACCGGGGAGCTGTTTTTT. Protein sequence: CASSPRTVNTGELFF. The chain is built from TRBV2 and TRBJ2-2, with D perhaps TRBD1 (6 bases). V dropped 6 bases and J dropped 1 base, with 12 bases sitting between them. Germline V gene lookup returns CDR1 SNHLY and CDR2 FYNNEI. The CDR3 length is 15 residues.

The chain recombines TRBV6-5 with TRBJ2-3; the match to TRBD1 covers 7 bases. This CDR3 contains 16 residues. In germline, CDR1 is MNHEY, CDR2 SVGAGI. Trimming took 4 bases from V and 2 from J; bases not matched to a gene: 9. The CDR3, as DNA: TGTGCCAGCAGTTCCCCTCGGGACAGCGTCACAGATACGCAGTATTTT. As protein: CASSSPRDSVTDTQYF.

The V call is TRBV6-2 or TRBV6-3, the J call TRBJ2-2; D not resolved. The CDR3 is made up of 15 amino acids. V lost 0 bases and J lost 2, with 7 bases in between. Germline loops: CDR1 MNHEY, CDR2 SVGEGT. CDR3 DNA sequence: TGTGCCAGCAGTTACTCGTTTCAAAACACCGGGGAGCTGTTTTTT. Translated: CASSYSFQNTGELFF.

This chain links TRBV24-1 with TRBJ1-5, with 7 bases identical to TRBD1. Germline CDR1 is KGHDR and CDR2 is SFDVKD. The CDR3 consists of 16 residues. V shed 5 bases and J 5 bases; nucleotides not matched to a gene: 11. The CDR3 is CATSVPPGGPDQPQHF. Written as DNA, the CDR3 is TGTGCCACCAGTGTACCTCCAGGGGGACCTGATCAGCCCCAGCATTTT.

The J gene is TRBJ2-1, the V gene TRBV28; TRBD1 matches 9 bases. CDR3 size: 15 residues. Trimming removed 5 bases from V and 7 bases from J; junction bases left unmatched: 9. Germline CDR1 MDHEN, CDR2 SYDVKM. CDR3 region: CASSVPGQGGNEQFF. The CDR3 DNA sequence: TGTGCCAGCAGTGTACCGGGACAGGGTGGGAATGAGCAGTTCTTC. Filled out from reference TRBV28 and TRBJ2-1, the complete variable domain reads DVKVTQSSRYLVKRTGEKVFLECVQDMDHENMFWYRQDPGLGLRLIYFSYDVKMKEKGDIPEGYSVSREKKERFSLILESASTNQTSMYLCASSVPGQGGNEQFFGPGTRLTVL.

This clone was seen only once. The chain employs TRBV5-1 and TRBJ2-3; 7 positions match TRBD2. There are 15 residues in the CDR3. V dropped 0 bases and J dropped 3; count of bases not matched to a gene: 4. Germline V lookup: CDR1 SGHRS, CDR2 YFSETQ. Written as DNA, the CDR3 is TGCGCCAGCAGCTTGGAGGGACTAAGGACAGATACGCAGTATTTT. Its protein product is CASSLEGLRTDTQYF.

The rearrangement links TRBV5-1 to TRBJ1-2, with no clear D. Trimming removed 2 bases from V and 0 bases from J, with 11 bases in between. The CDR3 has 15 amino acids. Germline loops: CDR1 SGHRS, CDR2 YFSETQ. The CDR3 reads CASSFNALTNYGYTF. CDR3 coding DNA: TGCGCCAGCAGCTTTAACGCACTAACTAACTATGGCTACACCTTC. Full variable domain (outside the CDR3, taken from reference TRBV5-1 and TRBJ1-2): KAGVTQTPRYLIKTRGQQVTLSCSPISGHRSVSWYQQTPGQGLQFLFEYFSETQRNKGNFPGRFSGRQFSNSRSEMNVSTLELGDSALYLCASSFNALTNYGYTFGSGTRLTVV.

The chain recombines TRBV27 with TRBJ1-4; weak D call: TRBD1 (5 bases). V shed 5 bases and J shed 0 bases, with 10 bases lying between them. The CDR3 loop spans 15 amino acids. The germline gives CDR1 MNHEY, CDR2 SMNVEV (reference sequence). CDR3 amino acids: CASSMPGATNEKLFF. CDR3 DNA: TGTGCCAGCAGTATGCCGGGGGCAACTAATGAAAAACTGTTTTTT.

The chain joins TRBV6-2 or TRBV6-3 to TRBJ1-5; no firm D call. Germline V gives CDR1 MNHEY, CDR2 SVGEGT. V was shortened by 2 bases and J by 4 bases, with 24 bases between the two germline ends. The CDR3 contains 19 residues. The DNA of the CDR3 is TGTGCCAGCAGTTACCCGGTAGTTTCGGGTAAGGATTGGAATCAGCCCCAGCATTTT. Translation gives CASSYPVVSGKDWNQPQHF.

The chain couples TRBV9 to TRBJ2-3; the match to TRBD2 covers 9 bases. The germline V gene has CDR1 SGDLS and CDR2 YYNGEE. V lost 4 bases and J lost 5; bases outside the gene matches: 11. The CDR3 loop spans 16 amino acids. CDR3 sequence reads: CASSPIAGGLGDTQYF. Here the CDR3 DNA reads TGTGCCAGCAGCCCCATTGCGGGGGGGCTAGGAGATACGCAGTATTTT.

The rearrangement joins TRBV27 to TRBJ1-1; TRBD1 matches 10 bases. V gave up 2 bases and J gave up 1 base; unmatched junction bases: 1. CDR3 length equals 15 residues. Germline loops: CDR1 MNHEY, CDR2 SMNVEV (reference sequence). The CDR3 is CASSLGQGGNTEAFF. The CDR3 DNA reads as TGTGCCAGCAGTTTAGGACAGGGGGGGAACACTGAAGCTTTCTTT.

The V and J genes are TRBV24-1 and TRBJ2-1, with 8 bases lining up with TRBD1. Losses at the gene ends were 0 bases for V and 3 bases for J; bases not matched to a gene: 3. The CDR3 is made up of 16 amino acids. The germline CDR1 and CDR2 sequences are KGHDR and SFDVKD. The CDR3: CATSDLSGQDYNEQFF. CDR3 nucleotides: TGTGCCACCAGTGATTTGTCGGGACAGGACTACAATGAGCAGTTCTTC.

This rearrangement joins TRBV27 to TRBJ1-5; maybe TRBD1 (6 bases). Germline V gene sequence: CDR1 MNHEY, CDR2 SMNVEV (reference sequence). The CDR3 totals 14 residues. The V and J ends lost 7 bases and 7 bases respectively, with 17 bases between them. The CDR3 loop reads CASTPIGGGQPQHF. DNA for the CDR3: TGTGCCAGCACCCCCATAGGGGGTGGACAGCCCCAGCATTTT.

The rearrangement joins TRBV6-5 to TRBJ2-3; 9 nucleotides line up with TRBD2. V shed 8 bases and J 2 bases; nucleotides not matched to a gene: 5. CDR1 is MNHEY, CDR2 SVGAGI, per germline. This CDR3 has 14 amino acids. DNA of the CDR3: TGTGCCAGCTCTCCTAGCGGGGACACAGATACGCAGTATTTT. Amino acid sequence: CASSPSGDTDTQYF.

This clone was recorded a few times. CDR3 sequence: CASRGTGSGVHGYTF. The CDR3 bases are TGTGCCAGTAGGGGGACGGGTTCAGGGGTGCATGGCTACACCTTC. The chain recombines TRBV19 with TRBJ1-2; maybe TRBD1 (6 bases). This CDR3 has 15 amino acids. CDR1 is LNHDA and CDR2 is SQIVND in the germline V gene (reference sequence). V was trimmed by 6 bases and J by 6 bases, leaving 20 bases between them.

The chain has TRBV5-1 and TRBJ2-3, with 11 nucleotides matching TRBD2. The trim removed 0 bases at V and 2 bases at J, leaving 5 bases unmatched. Per germline, CDR1 SGHRS and CDR2 YFSETQ. The CDR3 is 17 residues long. In DNA, the CDR3 is TGCGCCAGCAGCTTGGAAAGGACTAGCGGGTACACAGATACGCAGTATTTT. Its protein product is CASSLERTSGYTDTQYF.